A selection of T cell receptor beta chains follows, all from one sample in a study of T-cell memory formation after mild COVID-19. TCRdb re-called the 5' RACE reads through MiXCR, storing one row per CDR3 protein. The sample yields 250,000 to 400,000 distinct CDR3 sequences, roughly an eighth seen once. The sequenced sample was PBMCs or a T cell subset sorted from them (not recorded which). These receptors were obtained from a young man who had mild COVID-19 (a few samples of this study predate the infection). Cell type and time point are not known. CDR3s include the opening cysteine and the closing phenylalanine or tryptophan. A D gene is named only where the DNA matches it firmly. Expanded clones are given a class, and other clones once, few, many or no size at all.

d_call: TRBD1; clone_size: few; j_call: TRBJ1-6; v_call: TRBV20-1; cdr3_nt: TGCAGTGCTTCCCGGACAGGCCTTGTCGGCTCACCCCTCCACTTT; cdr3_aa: CSASRTGLVGSPLHF
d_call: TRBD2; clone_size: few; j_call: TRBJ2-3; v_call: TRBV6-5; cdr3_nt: TGTGCCAGCAGTTATCTTAGCGGGGGGGCCGAAGATACGCAGTATTTT; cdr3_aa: CASSYLSGGAEDTQYF
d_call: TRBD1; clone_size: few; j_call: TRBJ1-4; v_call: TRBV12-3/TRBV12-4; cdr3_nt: TGTGCCAGCAGTCCTACAGGGGGCGTTGAAAAACTGTTTTTT; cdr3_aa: CASSPTGGVEKLFF
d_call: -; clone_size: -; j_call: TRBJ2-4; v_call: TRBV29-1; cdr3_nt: TGCAGCGTTCGCTCCCCGGACAAAAACATTCAGTACTTC; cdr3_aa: CSVRSPDKNIQYF
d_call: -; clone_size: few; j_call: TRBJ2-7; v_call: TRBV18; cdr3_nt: TGTGCCAGCTCACCCGGGGCCCAGAGAAACGAGCAGTACTTC; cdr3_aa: CASSPGAQRNEQYF
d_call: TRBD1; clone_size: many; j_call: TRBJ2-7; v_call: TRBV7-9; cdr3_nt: TGTGCCAGCAGCCTCACAGGGGTGCCCTACGAGCAGTACTTC; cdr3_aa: CASSLTGVPYEQYF
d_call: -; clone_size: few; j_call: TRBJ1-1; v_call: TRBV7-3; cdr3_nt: TGTGCCAGCAGCTTAACGCCGTCTGAGATGAACACTGAAGCTTTCTTT; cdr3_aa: CASSLTPSEMNTEAFF
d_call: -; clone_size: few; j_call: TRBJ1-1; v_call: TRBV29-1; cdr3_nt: TGCAGCGGAGGGGCGGGGTGGGGGATGAACACTGAAGCTTTCTTT; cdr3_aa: CSGGAGWGMNTEAFF
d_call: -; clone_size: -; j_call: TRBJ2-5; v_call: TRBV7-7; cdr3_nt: TGTGCTAGCAGCTTATTAGGCAGGGACGAGACCCAGTACTTC; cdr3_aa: CASSLLGRDETQYF
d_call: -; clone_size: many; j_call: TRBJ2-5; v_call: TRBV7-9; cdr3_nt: TGTGCCAGCAGGATGGTGCCTAGCGAAGAGACCCAGTACTTC; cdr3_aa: CASRMVPSEETQYF
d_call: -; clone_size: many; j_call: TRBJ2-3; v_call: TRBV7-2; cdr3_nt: TGTGCCAGCAGCCAGGGTTTCATAACTCCGGGGGATACGCAGTATTTT; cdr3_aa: CASSQGFITPGDTQYF
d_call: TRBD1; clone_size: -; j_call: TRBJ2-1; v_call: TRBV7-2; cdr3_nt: TGTGCCAGCAGCCGTGACCGGGACAGGGCCAATGAGCAGTTCTTC; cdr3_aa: CASSRDRDRANEQFF
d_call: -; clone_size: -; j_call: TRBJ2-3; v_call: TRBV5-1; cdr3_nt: TGCGCCAGCTCGAAGCGCCCCGCAACCGTTGATACGCAGTATTTT; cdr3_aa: CASSKRPATVDTQYF
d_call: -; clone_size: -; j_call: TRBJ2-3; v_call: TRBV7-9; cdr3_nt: TGTGCCAGCAGCCCCTACCCCTGGGTGCCTCGCGGCCCCACAGATACGCAGTATTTT; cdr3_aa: CASSPYPWVPRGPTDTQYF
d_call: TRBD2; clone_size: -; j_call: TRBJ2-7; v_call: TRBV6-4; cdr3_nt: TGTGCCAGCAGTGACACGAATAGCGGGGGTGGCCTTTCCTACGAGCAGTACTTC; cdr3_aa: CASSDTNSGGGLSYEQYF
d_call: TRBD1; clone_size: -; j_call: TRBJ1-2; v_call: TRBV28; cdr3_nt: TGTGCCAGCAGCCCCCAGGGGGCAGGAGGCTATGGCTACACCTTC; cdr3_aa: CASSPQGAGGYGYTF
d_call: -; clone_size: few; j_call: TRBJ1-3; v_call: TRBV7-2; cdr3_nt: TGTGCCAGCAGCTTCGGGACACACGAGGGAAACACCATATATTTT; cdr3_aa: CASSFGTHEGNTIYF
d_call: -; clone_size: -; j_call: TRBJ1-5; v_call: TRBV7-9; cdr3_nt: TGTGCCAGCTCGAGCGAGGATCAGCCCCAGCATTTT; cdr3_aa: CASSSEDQPQHF
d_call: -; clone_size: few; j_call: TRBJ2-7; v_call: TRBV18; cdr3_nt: TGTGCCAGCTCACCCCCTAGCAGAGGCTACGAGCAGTACTTC; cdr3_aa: CASSPPSRGYEQYF
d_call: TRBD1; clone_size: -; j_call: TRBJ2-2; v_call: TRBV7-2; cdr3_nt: TGTGCCAGCTGCCTAAGACAGGGGGACGGGGAGCTGTTTTTT; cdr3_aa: CASCLRQGDGELFF
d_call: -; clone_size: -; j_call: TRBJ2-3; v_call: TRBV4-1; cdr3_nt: TGCGCCAGCAGCCAAGGGCGACGAGGGGCCGGGACAGATACGCAGTATTTT; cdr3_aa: CASSQGRRGAGTDTQYF
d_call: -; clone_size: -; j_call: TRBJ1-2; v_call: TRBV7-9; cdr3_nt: TGTGCCAGCAGCTTAGCGGGACACCTCTCGGGCCGCGGTGGCTACACCTTC; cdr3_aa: CASSLAGHLSGRGGYTF
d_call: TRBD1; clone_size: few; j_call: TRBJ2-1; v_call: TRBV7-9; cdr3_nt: TGTGCCAGCAGCCACCCCCACAGGGGCGAGAATGAGCAGTTCTTC; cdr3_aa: CASSHPHRGENEQFF
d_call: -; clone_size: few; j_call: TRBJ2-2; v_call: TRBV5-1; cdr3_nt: TGCGCCAGCAGCACTCAGGCGAACACCGGGGAGCTGTTTTTT; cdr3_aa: CASSTQANTGELFF
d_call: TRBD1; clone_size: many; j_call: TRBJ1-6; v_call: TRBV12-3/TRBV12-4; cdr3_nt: TGTGCCAGCCGTACCGGGACAGGGGTTAATTCACCCCTCCACTTT; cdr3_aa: CASRTGTGVNSPLHF
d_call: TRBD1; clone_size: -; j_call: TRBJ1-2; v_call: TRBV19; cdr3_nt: TGTGCCAGTAGTACGTCAGGGGGCGCCGAGTATGGCTACACCTTC; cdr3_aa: CASSTSGGAEYGYTF
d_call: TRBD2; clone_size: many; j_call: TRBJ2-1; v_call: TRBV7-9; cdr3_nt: TGTGCCAGCAGCTCCCGACTAGCGGGGGGCAGAACTAGCTCCTACAATGAGCAGTTCTTC; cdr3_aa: CASSSRLAGGRTSSYNEQFF
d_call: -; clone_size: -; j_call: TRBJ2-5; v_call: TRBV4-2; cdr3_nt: TGTGCCAGCAGCCAAGATAGCGGCCAAGAGACCCAGTACTTC; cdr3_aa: CASSQDSGQETQYF
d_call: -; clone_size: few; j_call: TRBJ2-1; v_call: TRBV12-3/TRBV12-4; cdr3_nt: TGTGCCAGCAGTTTGGGGGGGCCTAAGGGGCAGTTCTTC; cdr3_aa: CASSLGGPKGQFF
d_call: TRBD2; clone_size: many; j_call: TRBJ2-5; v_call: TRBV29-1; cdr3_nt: TGCAGCGTCGGGGGGGGCTTCGGGCAAGAGACCCAGTACTTC; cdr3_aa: CSVGGGFGQETQYF
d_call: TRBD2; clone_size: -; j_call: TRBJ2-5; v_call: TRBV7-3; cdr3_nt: TGTGCCAGCTCCCTAGCGGGGGGCCCCCGCCAAGAGACCCAGTACTTC; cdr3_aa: CASSLAGGPRQETQYF
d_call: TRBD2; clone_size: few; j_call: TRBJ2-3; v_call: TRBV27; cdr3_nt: TGTGCCAGCAGTGTGACTAGCGGGGGGGCCGGAACAGATACGCAGTATTTT; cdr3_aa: CASSVTSGGAGTDTQYF
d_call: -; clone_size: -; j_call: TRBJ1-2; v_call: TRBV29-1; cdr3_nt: TGCAGCGTTGACAGTGACACAAACTATGGCTACACCTTC; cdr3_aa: CSVDSDTNYGYTF
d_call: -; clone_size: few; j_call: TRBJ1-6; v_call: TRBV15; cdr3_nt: TGTGCCACCAGCAGAACGCGGGGTAATTCACCCCTCCACTTT; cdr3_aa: CATSRTRGNSPLHF
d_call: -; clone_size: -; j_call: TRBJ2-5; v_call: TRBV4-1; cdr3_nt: TGCGCCAGCAGCCAAGATTCAATGGGGGGGACCCAGTACTTC; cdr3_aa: CASSQDSMGGTQYF
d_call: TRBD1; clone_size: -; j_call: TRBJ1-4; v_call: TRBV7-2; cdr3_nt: TGTGCCAGCAGCTTAGACGGTGTGGGAGGCAGGGGGAGTGAAAAACTGTTTTTT; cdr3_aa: CASSLDGVGGRGSEKLFF
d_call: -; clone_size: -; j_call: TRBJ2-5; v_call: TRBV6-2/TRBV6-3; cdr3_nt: TGTGCCAGCAGTGAGATCGGGGCTTCCCGAACTCAAGAGACCCAGTACTTC; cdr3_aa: CASSEIGASRTQETQYF
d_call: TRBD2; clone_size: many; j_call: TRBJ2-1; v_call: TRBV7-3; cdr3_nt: TGTGCCAGCAGCTTAATGGCGGGGGGCTACAATGAGCAGTTCTTC; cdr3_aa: CASSLMAGGYNEQFF
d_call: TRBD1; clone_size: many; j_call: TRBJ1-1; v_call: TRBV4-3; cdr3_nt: TGCGCCAGCAGCCATCCCGACAGGGACACTGAAGCTTTCTTT; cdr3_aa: CASSHPDRDTEAFF
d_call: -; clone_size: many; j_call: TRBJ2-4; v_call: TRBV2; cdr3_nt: TGTGCCAGCGGGCTGGCAGGGGGGAACATTCAGTACTTC; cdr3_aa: CASGLAGGNIQYF
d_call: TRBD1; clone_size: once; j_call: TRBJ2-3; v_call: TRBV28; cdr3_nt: TGTGCCAGCGAAGGACAGGGGGCGACAGATACGCAGTATTTT; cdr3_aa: CASEGQGATDTQYF
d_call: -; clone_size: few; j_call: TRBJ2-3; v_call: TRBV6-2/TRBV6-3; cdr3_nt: TGTGCCAGCAGCCGCCGAACCCGGGGGAGGACAGATACGCAGTATTTT; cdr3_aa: CASSRRTRGRTDTQYF
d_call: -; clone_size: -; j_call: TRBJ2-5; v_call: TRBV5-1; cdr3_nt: TGCGCCAGCAGCGCGGGGACCTCCCAAGAGACCCAGTACTTC; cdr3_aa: CASSAGTSQETQYF